This TCR beta chain was obtained from a study of T cell repertoires in cytomegalovirus infection. Study overall: Indications of both CMV infection and matching HLA type were provided by public TCR beta signatures. Study-level points and caveats: Cumulative frequency of public TCR beta families picked out carriers of CMV plus the relevant HLA. The study found HLA-C-restricted CMV-specific TCR beta clonotypes dominating the ex vivo response.

The CDR3 has 14 residues. The germline V gene encodes CDR1 SGHTA and CDR2 FQGNSA. Between the trimmed V and J ends, which lost 2 bases and 5 bases, there was a span of 13 bases. Remarks on this clonotype: Its target is unknown.

TCRdb re-analysed the reads in MiXCR, keeping a single row per CDR3 protein. The data contain roughly 300,000 distinct CDR3 sequences, about 25% of them singletons. The chain couples TRBV7-2 to TRBJ2-7; D remains ambiguous. The sequencing sample was made of PBMCs. The receptor's source is a human donor in good health (CMV status not recorded). Some clones in this sample may be carry-over from other donors' samples. The CDR3 loop reads CASSLRFGLNEQYF. For the CDR3, the DNA is TGTGCCAGCAGCTTAAGGTTCGGCCTGAACGAGCAGTACTTC.